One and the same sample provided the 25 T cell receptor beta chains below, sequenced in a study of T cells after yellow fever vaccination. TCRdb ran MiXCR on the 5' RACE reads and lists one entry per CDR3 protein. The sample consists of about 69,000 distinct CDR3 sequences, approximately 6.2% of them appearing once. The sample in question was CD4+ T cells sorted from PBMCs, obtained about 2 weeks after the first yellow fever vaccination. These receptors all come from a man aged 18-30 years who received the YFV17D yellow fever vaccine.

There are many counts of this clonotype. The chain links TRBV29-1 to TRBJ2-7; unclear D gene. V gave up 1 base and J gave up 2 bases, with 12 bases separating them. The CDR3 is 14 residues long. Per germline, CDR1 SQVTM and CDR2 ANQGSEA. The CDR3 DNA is TGCAGCGTTGAAGGAGGTGCAGGCCCCTACGAGCAGTACTTC. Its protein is CSVEGGAGPYEQYF.

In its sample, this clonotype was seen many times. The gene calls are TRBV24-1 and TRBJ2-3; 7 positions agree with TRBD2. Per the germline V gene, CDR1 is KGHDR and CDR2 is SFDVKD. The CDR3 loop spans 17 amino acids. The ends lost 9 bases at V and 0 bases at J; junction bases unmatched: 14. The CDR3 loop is CATGGSIRGGSTDTQYF. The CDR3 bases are TGTGCCACCGGTGGGAGTATCCGCGGGGGTAGCACAGATACGCAGTATTTT.

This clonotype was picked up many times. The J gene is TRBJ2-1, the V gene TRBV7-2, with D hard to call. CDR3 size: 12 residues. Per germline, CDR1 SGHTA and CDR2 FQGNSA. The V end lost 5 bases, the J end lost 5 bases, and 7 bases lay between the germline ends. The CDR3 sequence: CASSAFNNEQFF. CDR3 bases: TGTGCCAGCAGCGCCTTTAACAATGAGCAGTTCTTC.

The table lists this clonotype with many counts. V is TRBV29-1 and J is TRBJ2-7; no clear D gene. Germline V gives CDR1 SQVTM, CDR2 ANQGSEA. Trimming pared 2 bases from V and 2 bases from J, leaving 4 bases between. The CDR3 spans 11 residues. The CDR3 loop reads CSVEHTYEQYF. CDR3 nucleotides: TGCAGCGTTGAACACACCTACGAGCAGTACTTC.

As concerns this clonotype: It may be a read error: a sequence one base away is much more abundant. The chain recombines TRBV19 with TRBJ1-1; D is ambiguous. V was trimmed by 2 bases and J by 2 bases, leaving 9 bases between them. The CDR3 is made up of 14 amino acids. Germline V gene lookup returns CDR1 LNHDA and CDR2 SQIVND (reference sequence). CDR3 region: CASSIRVGNTEAFF. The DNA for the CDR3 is TGTGCCAGTAGTATACGAGTGGGAAACACTGAAGCTTTCTTT.

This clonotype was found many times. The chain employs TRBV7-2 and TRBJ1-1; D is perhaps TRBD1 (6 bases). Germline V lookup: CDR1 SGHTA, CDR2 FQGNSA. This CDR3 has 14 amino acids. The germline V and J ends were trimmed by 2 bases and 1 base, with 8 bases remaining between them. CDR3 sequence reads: CASSLLGQNTEAFF. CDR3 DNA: TGTGCCAGCAGCTTATTGGGACAGAACACTGAAGCTTTCTTT.

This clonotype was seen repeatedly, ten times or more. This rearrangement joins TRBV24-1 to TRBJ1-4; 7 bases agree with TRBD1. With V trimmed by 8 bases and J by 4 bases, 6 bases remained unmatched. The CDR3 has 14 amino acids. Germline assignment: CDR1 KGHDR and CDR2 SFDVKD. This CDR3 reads CATTPGQSNEKLFF. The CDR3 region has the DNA TGTGCCACCACCCCGGGACAGAGTAATGAAAAACTGTTTTTT.

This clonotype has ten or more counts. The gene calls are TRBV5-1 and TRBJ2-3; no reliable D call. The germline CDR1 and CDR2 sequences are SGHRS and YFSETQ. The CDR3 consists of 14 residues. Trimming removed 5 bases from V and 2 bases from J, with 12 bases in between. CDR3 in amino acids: CASRVGDATDTQYF. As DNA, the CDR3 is TGCGCCAGCAGGGTTGGCGACGCCACAGATACGCAGTATTTT.

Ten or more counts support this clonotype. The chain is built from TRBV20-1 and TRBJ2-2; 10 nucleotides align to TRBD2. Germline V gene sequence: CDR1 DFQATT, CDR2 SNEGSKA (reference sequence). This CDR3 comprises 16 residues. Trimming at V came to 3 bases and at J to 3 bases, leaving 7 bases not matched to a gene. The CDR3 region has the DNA TGCAGTGCTAGTCGTGCTAGCGGGGGATACACCGGGGAGCTGTTTTTT. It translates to CSASRASGGYTGELFF.

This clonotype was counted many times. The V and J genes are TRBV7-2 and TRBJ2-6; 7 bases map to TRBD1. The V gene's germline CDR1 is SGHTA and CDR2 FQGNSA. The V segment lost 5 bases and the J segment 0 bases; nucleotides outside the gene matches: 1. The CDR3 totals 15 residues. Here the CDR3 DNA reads TGTGCCAGCAGCCGACAGGGCTCTGGGGCCAACGTCCTGACTTTC. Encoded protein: CASSRQGSGANVLTF.

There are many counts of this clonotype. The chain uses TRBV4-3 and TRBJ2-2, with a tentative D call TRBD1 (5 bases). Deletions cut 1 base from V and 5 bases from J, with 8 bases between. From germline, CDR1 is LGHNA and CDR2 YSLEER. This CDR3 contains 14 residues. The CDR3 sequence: CASSQVGETGELFF. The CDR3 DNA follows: TGCGCCAGCAGCCAAGTAGGGGAAACCGGGGAGCTGTTTTTT.

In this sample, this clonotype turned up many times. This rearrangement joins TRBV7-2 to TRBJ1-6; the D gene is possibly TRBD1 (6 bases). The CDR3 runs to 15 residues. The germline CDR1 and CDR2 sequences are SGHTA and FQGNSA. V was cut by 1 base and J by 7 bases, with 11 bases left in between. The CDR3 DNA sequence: TGTGCCAGCAGCTTAGATAGGACAGTGAATTCACCCCTCCACTTT. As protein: CASSLDRTVNSPLHF. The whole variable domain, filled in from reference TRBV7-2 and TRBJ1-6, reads GAGVSQSPSNKVTEKGKDVELRCDPISGHTALYWYRQSLGQGLEFLIYFQGNSAPDKSGLPSDRFSAERTGGSVSTLTIQRTQQEDSAVYLCASSLDRTVNSPLHFGNGTRLTVT.

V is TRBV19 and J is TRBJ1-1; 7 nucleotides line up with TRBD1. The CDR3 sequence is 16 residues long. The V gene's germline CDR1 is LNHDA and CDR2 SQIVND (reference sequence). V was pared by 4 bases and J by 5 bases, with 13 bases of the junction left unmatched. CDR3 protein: CASSTLTRGSRTEAFF. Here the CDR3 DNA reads TGTGCCAGTAGTACCTTGACCAGGGGGTCTAGGACTGAAGCTTTCTTT.

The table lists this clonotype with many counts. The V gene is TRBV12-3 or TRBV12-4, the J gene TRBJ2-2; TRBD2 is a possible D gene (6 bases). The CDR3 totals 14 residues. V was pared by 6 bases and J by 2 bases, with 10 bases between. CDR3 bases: TGTGCCAGCAGGTGGGGAGGAAACACCGGGGAGCTGTTTTTT. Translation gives CASRWGGNTGELFF.

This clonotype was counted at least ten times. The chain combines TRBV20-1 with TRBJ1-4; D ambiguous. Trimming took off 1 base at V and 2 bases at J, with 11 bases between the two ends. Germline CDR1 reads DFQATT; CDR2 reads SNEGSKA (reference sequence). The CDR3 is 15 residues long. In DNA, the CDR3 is TGCAGTGCTAGAGGGGCGGACGCTACTAATGAAAAACTGTTTTTT. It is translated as CSARGADATNEKLFF.

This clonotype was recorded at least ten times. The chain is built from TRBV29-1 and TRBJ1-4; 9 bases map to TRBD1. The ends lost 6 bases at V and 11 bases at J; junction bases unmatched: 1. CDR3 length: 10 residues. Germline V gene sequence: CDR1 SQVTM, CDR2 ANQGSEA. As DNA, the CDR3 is TGCAGCGTGGGGACAGGGAAACTGTTTTTT. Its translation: CSVGTGKLFF.

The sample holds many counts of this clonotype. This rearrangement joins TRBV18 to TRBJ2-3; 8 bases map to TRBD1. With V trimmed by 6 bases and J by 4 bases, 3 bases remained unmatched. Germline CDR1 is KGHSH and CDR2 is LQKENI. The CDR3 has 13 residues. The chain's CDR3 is CASSTGAADTQYF. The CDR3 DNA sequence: TGTGCCAGCTCGACAGGGGCGGCAGATACGCAGTATTTT.

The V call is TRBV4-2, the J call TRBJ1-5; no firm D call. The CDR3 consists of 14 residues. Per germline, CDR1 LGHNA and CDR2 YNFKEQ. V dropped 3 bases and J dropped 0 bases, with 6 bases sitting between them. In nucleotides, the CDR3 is TGTGCCAGCAGCCAGCAGCTTAGCAATCAGCCCCAGCATTTT. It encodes CASSQQLSNQPQHF.

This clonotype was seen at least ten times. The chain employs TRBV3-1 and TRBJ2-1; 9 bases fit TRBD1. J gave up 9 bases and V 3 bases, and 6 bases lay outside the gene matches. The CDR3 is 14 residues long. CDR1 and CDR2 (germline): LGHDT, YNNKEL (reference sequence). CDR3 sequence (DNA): TGTGCCAGCAGCCACCGGGACAGGGATAGTGAGCAGTTCTTC. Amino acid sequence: CASSHRDRDSEQFF.

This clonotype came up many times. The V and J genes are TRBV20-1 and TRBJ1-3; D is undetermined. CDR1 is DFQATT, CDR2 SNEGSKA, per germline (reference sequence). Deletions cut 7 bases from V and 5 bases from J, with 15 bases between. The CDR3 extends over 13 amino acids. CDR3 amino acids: CSVPTDGRNTIYF. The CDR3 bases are TGCAGTGTCCCGACGGACGGTCGAAACACCATATATTTT.

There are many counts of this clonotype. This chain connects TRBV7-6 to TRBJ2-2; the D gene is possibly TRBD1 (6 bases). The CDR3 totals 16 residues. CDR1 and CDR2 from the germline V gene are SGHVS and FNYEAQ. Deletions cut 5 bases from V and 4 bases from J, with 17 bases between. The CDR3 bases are TGTGCCAGCAGCCCCGTAGTGGGGGCGAGCACCGGGGAGCTGTTTTTT. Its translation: CASSPVVGASTGELFF.

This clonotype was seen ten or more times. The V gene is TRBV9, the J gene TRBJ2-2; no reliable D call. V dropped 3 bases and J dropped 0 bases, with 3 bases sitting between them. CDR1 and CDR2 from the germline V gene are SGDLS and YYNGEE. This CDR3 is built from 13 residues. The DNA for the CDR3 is TGTGCCAGCAGCGCTTCGAACACCGGGGAGCTGTTTTTT. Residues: CASSASNTGELFF.

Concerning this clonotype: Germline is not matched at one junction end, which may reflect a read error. This CDR3 is CASSLGGQSYNEQFF. CDR3 bases: TGCGCCAGCAGTTTGGGTGGACAGTCCTACAATGAGCAGTTCTTC. This chain uses TRBV5-1 with TRBJ2-1, with D perhaps TRBD1 (6 bases). The CDR3 contains 15 residues. The germline V gene has CDR1 SGHRS and CDR2 YFSETQ.

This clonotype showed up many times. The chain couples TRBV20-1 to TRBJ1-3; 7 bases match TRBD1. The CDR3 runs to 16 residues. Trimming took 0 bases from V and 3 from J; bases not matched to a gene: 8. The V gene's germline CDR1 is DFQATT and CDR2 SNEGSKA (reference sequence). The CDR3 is CSARDFLGGYGNTIYF. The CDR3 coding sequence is TGCAGTGCTAGAGATTTTTTAGGGGGCTATGGAAACACCATATATTTT.

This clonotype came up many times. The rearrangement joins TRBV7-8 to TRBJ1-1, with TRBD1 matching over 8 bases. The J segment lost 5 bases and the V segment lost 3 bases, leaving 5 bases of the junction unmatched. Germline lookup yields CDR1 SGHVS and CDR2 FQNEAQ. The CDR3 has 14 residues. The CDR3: CASSFHRGDTEAFF. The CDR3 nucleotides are TGTGCCAGCAGCTTTCACAGGGGGGATACTGAAGCTTTCTTT.